This T cell receptor (beta chain) was recovered during a study of cytomegalovirus exposure and HLA in healthy donors (dated by TCRdb to 2016 to 2017). Regarding the complete study: According to a later analysis, the 120 or so validation repertoires were produced on the same platform as the approximately 610 repertoires of the first cohort. The aim of the study was to test whether cataloging public T cell receptors could identify signatures of past pathogen exposure. A separate validation cohort of approximately 130 different subjects was used in addition to the roughly 720-subject first cohort. High-throughput TCR immunosequencing, statistical association of individual TCRs with disease status, and machine learning were combined to predict cytomegalovirus infection status.

In the case of this clone: The antigen it recognizes is unknown. Base qualities are not recorded, but no much larger clone differs from it by a single base.

The method behind the library was the immunoSEQ multiplex PCR assay. The source study handled its data this way. A statistical classification framework was developed to diagnose cytomegalovirus status using the catalog of TCR beta chain sequences. In TCRdb, the immuneACCESS table is reduced to in-frame sequences with V and J assigned. These tables do not hold every clone; where another copy was compared, an unresolved V gene accounts for under half, and the others remain unexplained. The DNA was the basis for D and trimming; V, J and clone size are from that table. Recorded for this sample are some 250,000 clones; nearly 90% of them occurred a single time. The biggest ten clones account for less than 0.4% of the sample. Separate from the approximately 690-subject first cohort, the validation cohort of 120 subjects was the group to which the donors belonged. The study at large found these results: In vitro tests confirmed that a few of the cytomegalovirus-associated TCR beta chains recognize cytomegalovirus antigens. The classifier was reported to diagnose cytomegalovirus status with high specificity and sensitivity in both the original cohort and the validation cohort. The authors suggested that the approach could potentially be generalized to other disease states and immunological phenotypes. Most TCR sequences were observed very rarely across donors, whereas some public TCRs were present in many individuals. The study listed 150 to 200 TCR beta chains as associated with cytomegalovirus. Subsequent analysis determined that TCRs grouped into clusters in the first cohort also showed a tendency toward co-occurrence across the 90 to 150 validation repertoires, and approximately 94% of cluster scores exceeded 0. A later analysis lacked HLA typing for the validation cohort, so it scored co-occurrence in that cohort across all 130 or so repertoires.

Sequencing was carried out using PBMCs. The TCR was taken from a woman aged 18-35 years in good health and CMV-seronegative.

The CDR3 loop reads CASTSGQLYTGELFF. The base sequence is TGCGCCAGCACCTCGGGACAGCTTTACACCGGGGAGCTGTTTTTT. Here the chain combines TRBV10-2 and TRBJ2-2; 7 bases in the middle match TRBD1. The CDR3 runs 15 residues from the cysteine to the phenylalanine. Just the 45-base CDR3 DNA is kept, in frame starting at base 1. Trimmed from V: 7 bases; trimmed from J: 3 bases; junction bases lacking a gene match: 8. Sequences WSHSY (CDR1) and SAAADI (CDR2) are obtained from the germline V gene.